Presented here are 21 T cell receptor beta chains from one specimen sequenced in a study of radiation and T cells in renal cell carcinoma. As to time point: baseline pretreatment blood. This sample's treatment: 15 Gy SBRT to primary tumor, nephrectomy 4 weeks later. Generated by immunoSEQ multiplex PCR, the TCRdb table keeps only in-frame clones and is missing some. The repertoire holds about 130,000 clones, 70% to 90% seen once, with approximately 12% in the top ten. Sequenced material: blood, taken from a patient whose treatment included radiotherapy and nephrectomy. Receptor source: a woman aged 50 to 60 with renal cell carcinoma.

The chain recombines TRBV30 with TRBJ2-7; D is unclear. This CDR3 has 15 amino acids. Trimming removed 2 bases from V and 5 bases from J, with 19 bases in between. CDR1 GTSNPN and CDR2 SVGIG come from the germline V gene (reference sequence). The CDR3 DNA is TGTGCCTGGAGTTCCACAAGTCGACCCCGCAACGAGCAGTACTTC. It yields the protein CAWSSTSRPRNEQYF.

This clone appeared a single time. DNA of the CDR3: TGTGCCTGGAGTAGCGAGAACTATGGCTACACCTTC. Its protein is CAWSSENYGYTF. The rearrangement joins TRBV30 to TRBJ1-2; D gene uncertain. V was trimmed by 2 bases and J by 2 bases, leaving 6 bases between them. The CDR3 length is 12 residues. Germline V CDR1 and CDR2: GTSNPN, SVGIG (reference sequence).

This chain links TRBV10-3 with TRBJ1-2, with D maybe TRBD1 (6 bases). Germline-derived CDR1 and CDR2 are ENHRY and SYGVKD. This CDR3 has 16 amino acids. Trimming removed 3 bases from V and 0 bases from J, with 14 bases in between. CDR3 residues: CAISDGQLLANYGYTF. In DNA, the CDR3 is TGTGCCATCAGTGATGGACAGCTATTAGCTAACTATGGCTACACCTTC.

V and J are TRBV7-9 and TRBJ1-6; no clear D. Germline CDR1 is SEHNR and CDR2 is FQNEAQ (reference sequence). The CDR3 is 12 residues long. The V gene lost 1 base and the J gene lost 8 bases, with 3 bases spanning the gap. The CDR3 sequence is CASSLDYSPLHF. CDR3 bases: TGTGCCAGCAGCTTAGACTATTCACCCCTCCACTTT.

This chain links TRBV19 with TRBJ1-2, with 10 nucleotides matching TRBD1. This CDR3 comprises 15 residues. The germline gives CDR1 LNHDA, CDR2 SQIVND (reference sequence). Trimming at V came to 3 bases and at J to 4 bases, leaving 5 bases not matched to a gene. CDR3 amino acids: CASSIHRDRGYGYTF. Here the CDR3 DNA reads TGTGCCAGTAGTATTCACCGGGACAGGGGCTATGGCTACACCTTC.

The V call is TRBV5-1, the J call TRBJ2-3, with a possible D match to TRBD1 (6 bases). The CDR3 loop spans 15 amino acids. In germline, CDR1 is SGHRS, CDR2 YFSETQ. Trimming cost V 2 bases and J 3 bases, with 13 bases left between them. DNA for the CDR3: TGCGCCAGCAGCTTCACAGGACAGACAACAGATACGCAGTATTTT. It specifies CASSFTGQTTDTQYF.

The chain uses TRBV28 and TRBJ1-2; D ambiguous. The CDR3 length is 10 residues. From germline, CDR1 is MDHEN and CDR2 SYDVKM. Trimming removed 8 bases at V and 4 bases at J, with 5 bases between. The CDR3 bases are TGTGCCAGCGGGGTCTATGGCTACACCTTC. Translating it yields CASGVYGYTF.

The chain uses TRBV18 and TRBJ1-2; weak D call: TRBD1 (5 bases). The length of the CDR3 is 14 residues. The germline V and J ends were trimmed by 2 bases and 7 bases, with 14 bases remaining between them. Germline-derived CDR1 and CDR2 are KGHSH and LQKENI. Here the CDR3 reads CASSPGGGASGYTF. Written as DNA, the CDR3 is TGTGCCAGCTCACCAGGGGGGGGAGCGAGTGGCTACACCTTC. The full variable domain, with the rest looked up from reference TRBV18 and TRBJ1-2, is NAGVMQNPRHLVRRRGQEARLRCSPMKGHSHVYWYRQLPEEGLKFMVYLQKENIIDESGMPKERFSAEFPKEGPSILRIQQVVRGDSAAYFCASSPGGGASGYTFGSGTRLTVV.

This clone appeared once. V and J are TRBV11-3 and TRBJ2-7; D uncertain. The V end was cut by 6 bases, the J end by 1 base, with 13 bases between. Per germline, CDR1 SGHNT and CDR2 YENEEA. The CDR3 extends over 14 amino acids. The CDR3 loop reads CASRPVRWSYEQYF. The CDR3, as DNA: TGTGCCAGCAGGCCCGTTAGGTGGTCCTACGAGCAGTACTTC.

This clone was seen once. The chain couples TRBV4-2 to TRBJ2-3; D is unresolved. There are 15 residues in the CDR3. Germline V gives CDR1 LGHNA, CDR2 YNFKEQ. Trimming shortened V by 1 base and J by 0 bases, and 8 bases separated the two germline ends. The CDR3 nucleotides are TGTGCCAGCAGCCAAGTTCGGGCCAGCACAGATACGCAGTATTTT. This sequence encodes CASSQVRASTDTQYF.

V gene TRBV5-4 combines with J gene TRBJ1-2, with TRBD1 matching over 8 bases. Germline lookup yields CDR1 SGHNT and CDR2 YYREEE (reference sequence). The V segment lost 4 bases and the J segment 6 bases; nucleotides outside the gene matches: 14. The CDR3 is 16 amino acids. CDR3: CASSIIFTGGSDGYTF. CDR3 in DNA: TGTGCCAGCAGCATCATTTTTACAGGGGGAAGCGATGGCTACACCTTC.

Only one count was recorded for this clone. The chain couples TRBV11-1 to TRBJ2-4; D unresolved. CDR1 and CDR2 from the germline V gene are SGHAT and FQDESV (reference sequence). The V gene lost 7 bases and the J gene lost 5 bases, with 18 bases spanning the gap. The CDR3 loop spans 15 amino acids. The CDR3 DNA follows: TGTGCCAGCACCCTAGATCTGGGGATCCAAAACATTCAGTACTTC. Translating gives CASTLDLGIQNIQYF.

The chain recombines TRBV12-5 with TRBJ1-1, with unresolved D. Germline CDR1 is LGHNT and CDR2 is FRNRAP. The CDR3 is 14 amino acids. The V end lost 7 bases, the J end lost 11 bases, and 23 bases lay between the germline ends. CDR3 bases: TGTGCTAGTGCCGGGAGGGCATACAACGATGGGGCTTTCTTT. Encoded protein: CASAGRAYNDGAFF.

The chain links TRBV10-3 to TRBJ1-1; possibly TRBD1 for D (6 bases). V was shortened by 5 bases and J by 0 bases, with 10 bases between the two germline ends. Looked up from germline, CDR1 is ENHRY and CDR2 is SYGVKD. This CDR3 is 14 amino acids long. Written as DNA, the CDR3 is TGTGCCATCAGTCGACAGGCCTTGAACACTGAAGCTTTCTTT. Translation: CAISRQALNTEAFF.

The DNA of the CDR3 is TGTGCCAGCGCACTAGCGGGGGACAATGAGCAGTTCTTC. As protein: CASALAGDNEQFF. The chain links TRBV10-3 to TRBJ2-1, with 11 bases that match TRBD2. This CDR3 comprises 13 residues. Germline V gene data show CDR1 as ENHRY and CDR2 as SYGVKD. The V segment lost 10 bases and the J segment 5 bases; nucleotides outside the gene matches: 4.

This clone has just a few counts. The chain is built from TRBV7-6 and TRBJ1-3; D ambiguous. Per the germline V gene, CDR1 is SGHVS and CDR2 is FNYEAQ. The CDR3 spans 14 residues. Trimming took 4 bases from V and 0 from J, leaving 7 bases between them. CDR3 sequence reads: CASSSDPSGNTIYF. Here the CDR3 DNA reads TGTGCCAGCAGCTCCGATCCCTCTGGAAACACCATATATTTT. Full variable domain (outside the CDR3, taken from reference TRBV7-6 and TRBJ1-3): GAGVSQSPRYKVTKRGQDVALRCDPISGHVSLYWYRQALGQGPEFLTYFNYEAQQDKSGLPNDRFSAERPEGSISTLTIQRTEQRDSAMYRCASSSDPSGNTIYFGEGSWLTVV.

V is TRBV7-9 and J is TRBJ1-4; D not certain. Per germline, CDR1 SEHNR and CDR2 FQNEAQ (reference sequence). Trimming took 5 bases from V and 12 from J, leaving 16 bases between them. The CDR3 runs 13 residues. CDR3 loop: CASSLLGLAELFF. DNA for the CDR3: TGTGCCAGCAGCCTCCTAGGTTTGGCGGAACTGTTTTTT.

J is TRBJ1-6 and V is TRBV6-4, with D possibly being TRBD1 (5 bases). The V gene lost 6 bases and the J gene lost 6 bases, with 12 bases spanning the gap. Looked up from germline, CDR1 is MRHNA and CDR2 is SNTAGT. This CDR3 is 14 amino acids long. The CDR3 loop is CASSMTRANSPLHF. The DNA of the CDR3 is TGTGCCAGCAGCATGACCAGGGCTAATTCACCCCTCCACTTT.

The chain employs TRBV19 and TRBJ1-5; 11 bases match TRBD1. This CDR3 has 14 residues. Germline loops: CDR1 LNHDA, CDR2 SQIVND (reference sequence). After removal of 8 bases from V and 1 base from J, the junction contained 1 base not matched to a gene. The CDR3 loop is CASWDRGSNQPQHF. The CDR3 bases are TGTGCCAGTTGGGACAGGGGGAGCAATCAGCCCCAGCATTTT.

This chain joins TRBV19 and TRBJ2-2; 7 nucleotides align to TRBD1. V was pared by 3 bases and J by 6 bases, with 4 bases of the junction left unmatched. Germline CDR1 is LNHDA and CDR2 is SQIVND (reference sequence). CDR3 length: 14 amino acids. The chain's CDR3 is CASSIDRVSGELFF. The CDR3 DNA is TGTGCCAGTAGTATTGACAGGGTCTCCGGGGAGCTGTTTTTT.

About this clone: At the DNA level, this CDR3 is encoded by other sequences in the same sample as well. CDR3 sequence reads: CASSLAGIQETQYF. Here the CDR3 DNA reads TGTGCCAGCAGCTTGGCGGGGATCCAAGAGACCCAGTACTTC. The gene calls are TRBV5-4 and TRBJ2-5; tentatively, D is TRBD2 (5 bases). The CDR3 runs 14 residues. The germline gives CDR1 SGHNT, CDR2 YYREEE (reference sequence). Trimming removed 0 bases at V and 1 base at J, with 7 bases between. Complete variable domain (other parts from reference TRBV5-4 and TRBJ2-5): ETGVTQSPTHLIKTRGQQVTLRCSSQSGHNTVSWYQQALGQGPQFIFQYYREEENGRGNFPPRFSGLQFPNYSSELNVNALELDDSALYLCASSLAGIQETQYFGPGTRLLVL.